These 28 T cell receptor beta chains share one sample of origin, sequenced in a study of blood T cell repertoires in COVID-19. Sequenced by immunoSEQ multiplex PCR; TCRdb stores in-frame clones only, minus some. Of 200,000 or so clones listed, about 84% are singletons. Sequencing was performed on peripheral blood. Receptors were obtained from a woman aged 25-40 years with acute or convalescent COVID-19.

The CDR3, as DNA: TGCAGTGCTAGACTAGTTCACACGCAGTATTTT. Translated, it gives CSARLVHTQYF. The genes are TRBV20-1 and TRBJ2-3; D gene uncertain. The CDR3 extends over 11 amino acids. Germline CDR1 reads DFQATT; CDR2 reads SNEGSKA (reference sequence). Trimming took off 2 bases at V and 9 bases at J, with 9 bases between the two ends.

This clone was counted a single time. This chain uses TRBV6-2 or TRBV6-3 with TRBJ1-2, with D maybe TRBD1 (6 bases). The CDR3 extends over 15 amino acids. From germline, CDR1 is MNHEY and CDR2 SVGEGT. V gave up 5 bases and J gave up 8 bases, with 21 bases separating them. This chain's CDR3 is CASSPPAQGRGGYTF. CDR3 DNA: TGTGCCAGCAGTCCGCCCGCACAGGGAAGGGGGGGCTACACCTTC.

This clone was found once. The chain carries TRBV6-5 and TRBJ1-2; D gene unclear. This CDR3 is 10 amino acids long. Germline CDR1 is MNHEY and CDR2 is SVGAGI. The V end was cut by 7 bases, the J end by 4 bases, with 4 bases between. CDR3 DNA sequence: TGTGCCAGCATCATCTATGGCTACACCTTC. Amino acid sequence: CASIIYGYTF.

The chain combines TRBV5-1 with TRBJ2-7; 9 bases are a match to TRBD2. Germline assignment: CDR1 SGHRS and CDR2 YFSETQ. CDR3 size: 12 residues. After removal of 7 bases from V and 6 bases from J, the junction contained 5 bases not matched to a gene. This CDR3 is CASGREGLEQYF. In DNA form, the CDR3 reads TGCGCCAGCGGGCGGGAGGGCCTCGAGCAGTACTTC.

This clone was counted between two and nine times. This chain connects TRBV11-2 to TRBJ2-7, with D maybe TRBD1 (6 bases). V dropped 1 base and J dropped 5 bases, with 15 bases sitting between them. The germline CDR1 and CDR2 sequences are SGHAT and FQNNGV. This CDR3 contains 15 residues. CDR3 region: CASSLVLGASHEQYF. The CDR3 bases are TGTGCCAGCAGCTTAGTGTTGGGGGCTAGCCACGAGCAGTACTTC.

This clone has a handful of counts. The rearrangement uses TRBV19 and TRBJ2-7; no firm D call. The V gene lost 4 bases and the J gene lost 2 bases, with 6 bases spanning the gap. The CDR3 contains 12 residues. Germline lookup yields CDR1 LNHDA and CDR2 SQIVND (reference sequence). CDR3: CASSSRAYEQYF. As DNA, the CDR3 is TGTGCCAGTAGTAGCCGGGCCTACGAGCAGTACTTC.

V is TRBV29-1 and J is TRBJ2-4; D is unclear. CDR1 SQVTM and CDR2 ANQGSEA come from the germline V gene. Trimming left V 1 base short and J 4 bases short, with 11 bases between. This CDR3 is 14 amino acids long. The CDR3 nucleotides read TGCAGCGTTGAAGTCGGTAATTTGAAAAACATTCAGTACTTC. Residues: CSVEVGNLKNIQYF.

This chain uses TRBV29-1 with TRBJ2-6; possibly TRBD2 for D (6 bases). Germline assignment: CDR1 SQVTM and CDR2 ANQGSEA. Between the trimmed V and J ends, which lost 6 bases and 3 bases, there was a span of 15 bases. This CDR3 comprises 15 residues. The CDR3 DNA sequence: TGCAGCGTGGCCGGGACTGAAAATGGGGCCAACGTCCTGACTTTC. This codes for CSVAGTENGANVLTF.

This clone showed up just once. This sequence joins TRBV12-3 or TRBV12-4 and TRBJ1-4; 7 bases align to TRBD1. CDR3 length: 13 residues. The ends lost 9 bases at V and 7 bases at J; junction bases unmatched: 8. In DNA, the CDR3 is TGTGCCAGTCGGGACAGACTCATTGAAAAACTGTTTTTT. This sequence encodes CASRDRLIEKLFF.

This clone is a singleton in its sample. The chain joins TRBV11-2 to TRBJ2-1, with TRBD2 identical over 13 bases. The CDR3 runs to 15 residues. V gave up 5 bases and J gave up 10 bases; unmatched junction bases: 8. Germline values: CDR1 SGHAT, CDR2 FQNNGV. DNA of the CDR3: TGTGCCAGCAGCCCCGGACTAGCGGGGGCTCGAGAGCAGTTCTTC. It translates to CASSPGLAGAREQFF.

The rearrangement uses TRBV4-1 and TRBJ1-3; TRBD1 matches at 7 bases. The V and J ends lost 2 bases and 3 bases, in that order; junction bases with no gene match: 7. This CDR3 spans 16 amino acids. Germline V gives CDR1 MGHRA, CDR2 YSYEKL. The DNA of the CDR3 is TGCGCCAGCAGCCAATATACAGGGGTGGTTGGAAACACCATATATTTT. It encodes CASSQYTGVVGNTIYF.

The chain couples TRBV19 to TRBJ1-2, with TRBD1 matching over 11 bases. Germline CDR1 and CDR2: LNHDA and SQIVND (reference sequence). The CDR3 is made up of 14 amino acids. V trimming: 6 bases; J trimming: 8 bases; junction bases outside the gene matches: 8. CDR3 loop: CASSWTGGQEGYTF. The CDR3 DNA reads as TGTGCCAGTAGCTGGACAGGGGGCCAGGAGGGCTACACCTTC.

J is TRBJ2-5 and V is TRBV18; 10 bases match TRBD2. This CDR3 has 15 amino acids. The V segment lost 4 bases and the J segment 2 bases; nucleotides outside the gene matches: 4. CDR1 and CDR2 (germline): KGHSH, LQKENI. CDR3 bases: TGTGCCAGCTCACAGCGGACTAGCGGACAAGAGACCCAGTACTTC. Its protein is CASSQRTSGQETQYF.

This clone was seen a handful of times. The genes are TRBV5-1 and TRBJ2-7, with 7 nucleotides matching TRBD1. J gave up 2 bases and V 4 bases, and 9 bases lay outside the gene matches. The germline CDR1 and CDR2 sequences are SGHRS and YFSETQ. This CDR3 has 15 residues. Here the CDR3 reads CASSARQGIPYEQYF. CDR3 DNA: TGCGCCAGCAGCGCCAGACAGGGTATCCCCTACGAGCAGTACTTC.

Written as DNA, the CDR3 is TGCAGTGCTAGTCCCGGGAGGGCCGGTACGCAGTATTTT. Its protein product is CSASPGRAGTQYF. This chain uses TRBV20-1 with TRBJ2-3, with TRBD2 matching over 8 bases. J gave up 8 bases and V 3 bases, and 7 bases lay outside the gene matches. CDR3 size: 13 residues. Per the germline V gene, CDR1 is DFQATT and CDR2 is SNEGSKA (reference sequence).

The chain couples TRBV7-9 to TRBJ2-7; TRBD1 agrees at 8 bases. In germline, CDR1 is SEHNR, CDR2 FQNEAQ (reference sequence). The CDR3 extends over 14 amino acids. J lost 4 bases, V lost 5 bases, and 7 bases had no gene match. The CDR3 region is CASSPDRGLYEQYF. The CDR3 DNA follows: TGTGCCAGCAGCCCAGACAGGGGTTTATACGAGCAGTACTTC.

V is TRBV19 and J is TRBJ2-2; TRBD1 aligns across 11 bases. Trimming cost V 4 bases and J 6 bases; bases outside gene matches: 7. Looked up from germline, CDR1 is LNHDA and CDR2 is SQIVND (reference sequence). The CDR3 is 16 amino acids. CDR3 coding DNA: TGTGCCAGTAGTACCGGGACAGGGGGTTTCGCCGGGGAGCTGTTTTTT. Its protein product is CASSTGTGGFAGELFF. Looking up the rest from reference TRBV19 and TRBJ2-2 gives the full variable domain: DGGITQSPKYLFRKEGQNVTLSCEQNLNHDAMYWYRQDPGQGLRLIYYSQIVNDFQKGDIAEGYSVSREKKESFPLTVTSAQKNPTAFYLCASSTGTGGFAGELFFGEGSRLTVL.

The CDR3 loop reads CASSSIPGLERSPLHF. The CDR3 nucleotides are TGTGCCAGCAGCTCTATCCCGGGACTTGAACGTTCACCCCTCCACTTT. The gene calls are TRBV7-9 and TRBJ1-6, with a tentative D call TRBD1 (5 bases). Trimming took off 4 bases at V and 9 bases at J, with 19 bases between the two ends. CDR1 is SEHNR and CDR2 is FQNEAQ in the germline V gene (reference sequence). CDR3 size: 16 residues.

CDR3 residues: CASSLIRETQYF. The DNA of the CDR3 is TGTGCCAGCAGTTTAATTCGAGAGACCCAGTACTTC. The V and J genes are TRBV28 and TRBJ2-5; D not resolved. V was shortened by 2 bases and J by 4 bases, with 5 bases between the two germline ends. Germline V lookup: CDR1 MDHEN, CDR2 SYDVKM. CDR3 length: 12 amino acids.

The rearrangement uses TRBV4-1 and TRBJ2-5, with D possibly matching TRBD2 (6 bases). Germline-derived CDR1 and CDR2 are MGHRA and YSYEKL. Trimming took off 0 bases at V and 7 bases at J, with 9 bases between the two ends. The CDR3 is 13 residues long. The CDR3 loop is CASSQDEGGTQYF. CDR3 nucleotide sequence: TGCGCCAGCAGCCAAGATGAGGGAGGGACCCAGTACTTC.

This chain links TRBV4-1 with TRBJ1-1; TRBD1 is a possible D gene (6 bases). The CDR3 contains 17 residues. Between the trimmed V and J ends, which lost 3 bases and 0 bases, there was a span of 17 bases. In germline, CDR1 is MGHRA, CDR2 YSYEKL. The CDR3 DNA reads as TGCGCCAGCAGCCATCCCTCCGTCGGACAGCTGAACACTGAAGCTTTCTTT. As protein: CASSHPSVGQLNTEAFF.

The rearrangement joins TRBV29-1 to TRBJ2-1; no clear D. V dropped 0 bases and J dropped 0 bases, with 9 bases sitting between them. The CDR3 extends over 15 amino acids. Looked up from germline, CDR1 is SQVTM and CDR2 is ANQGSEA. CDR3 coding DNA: TGCAGCGTTGAAGAATTGAAGAGCTCCTACAATGAGCAGTTCTTC. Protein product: CSVEELKSSYNEQFF.

The CDR3 reads CASSWDRGFTEAFF. As DNA, the CDR3 is TGTGCCAGCAGCTGGGACAGGGGATTCACTGAAGCTTTCTTT. The chain links TRBV7-9 to TRBJ1-1, with 10 bases that match TRBD1. V was pared by 4 bases and J by 4 bases, with 3 bases of the junction left unmatched. This CDR3 has 14 residues. Germline V gene lookup returns CDR1 SEHNR and CDR2 FQNEAQ (reference sequence).

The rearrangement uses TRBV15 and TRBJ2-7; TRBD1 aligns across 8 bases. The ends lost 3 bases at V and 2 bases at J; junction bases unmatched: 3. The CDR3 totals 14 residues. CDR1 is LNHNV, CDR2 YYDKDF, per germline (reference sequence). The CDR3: CATSRETGAYEQYF. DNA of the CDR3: TGTGCCACCAGCAGGGAGACAGGGGCCTACGAGCAGTACTTC.

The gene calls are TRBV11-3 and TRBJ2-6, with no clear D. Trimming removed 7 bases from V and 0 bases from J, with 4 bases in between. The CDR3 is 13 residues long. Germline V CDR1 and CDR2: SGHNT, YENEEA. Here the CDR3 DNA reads TGTGCCAGCAAGCTCTCTGGGGCCAACGTCCTGACTTTC. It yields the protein CASKLSGANVLTF.

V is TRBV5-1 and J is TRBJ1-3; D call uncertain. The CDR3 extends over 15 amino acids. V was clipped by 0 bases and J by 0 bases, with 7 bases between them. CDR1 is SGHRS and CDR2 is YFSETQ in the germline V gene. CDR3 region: CASSLGAGSGNTIYF. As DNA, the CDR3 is TGCGCCAGCAGCTTGGGAGCAGGCTCTGGAAACACCATATATTTT.

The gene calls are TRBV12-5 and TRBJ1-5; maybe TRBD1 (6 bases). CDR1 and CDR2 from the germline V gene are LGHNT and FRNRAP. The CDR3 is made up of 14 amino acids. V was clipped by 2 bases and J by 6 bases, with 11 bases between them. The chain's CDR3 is CASGLPGGPQPQHF. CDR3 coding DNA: TGTGCTAGTGGTTTGCCGGGGGGCCCTCAGCCCCAGCATTTT.

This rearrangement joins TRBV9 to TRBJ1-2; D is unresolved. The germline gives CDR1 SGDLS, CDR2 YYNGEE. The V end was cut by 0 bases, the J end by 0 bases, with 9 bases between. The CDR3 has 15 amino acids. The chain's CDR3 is CASSVDAVANYGYTF. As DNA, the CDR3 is TGTGCCAGCAGCGTAGATGCGGTAGCTAACTATGGCTACACCTTC.